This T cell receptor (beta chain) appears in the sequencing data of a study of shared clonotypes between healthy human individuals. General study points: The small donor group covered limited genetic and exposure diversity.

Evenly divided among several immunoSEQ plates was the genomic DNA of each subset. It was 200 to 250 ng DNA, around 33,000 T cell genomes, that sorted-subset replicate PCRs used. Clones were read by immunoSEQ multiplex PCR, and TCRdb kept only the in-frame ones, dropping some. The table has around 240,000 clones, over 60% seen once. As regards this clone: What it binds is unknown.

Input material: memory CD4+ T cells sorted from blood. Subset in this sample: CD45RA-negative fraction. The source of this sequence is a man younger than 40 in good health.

The CDR3 loop is CASSLTVGRGLNQPQHF. CDR3 DNA sequence: TGTGCCAGCAGCTTGACGGTAGGCAGGGGCCTCAATCAGCCCCAGCATTTT. The chain joins TRBV5-6 to TRBJ1-5, with D possibly TRBD1 on 6 matching bases. The CDR3 contains 17 residues. Between the trimmed V and J ends, which lost 1 base and 3 bases, there was a span of 17 bases. CDR1 and CDR2 (germline): SGHDT, YYEEEE.